This T cell receptor (beta chain) emerged from a study of blood T cells in healthy people across ages. Then a second PCR, running about 6 to 12 cycles, was carried out with a sample-barcoded 5' primer and a J-beta primer mix. Each CDR3 protein gets one entry after TCRdb re-called the 5' RACE reads with MiXCR. The sample contains around 2 million distinct CDR3 sequences, 35% to 50% of which appear only once. This clonotype turned up a few times. The length of the CDR3 is 14 residues. CDR1 is SNHLY and CDR2 is FYNNEI in the germline V gene. Unmatched junction bases numbered 9, after V lost 7 bases and J lost 4 bases.

This receptor was taken from a human donor in good health. This sequence joins TRBV2 and TRBJ1-2, with 7 bases aligning to TRBD1. The sequencing sample was made of blood. The CDR3 sequence is CASTLRDSSYGYTF. The CDR3 DNA reads as TGTGCCAGCACTCTCCGGGACAGCTCCTATGGCTACACCTTC. Full variable domain (rest looked up from reference TRBV2 and TRBJ1-2): EPEVTQTPSHQVTQMGQEVILRCVPISNHLYFYWYRQILGQKVEFLVSFYNNEISEKSEIFDDQFSVERPDGSNFTLKIRSTKLEDSAMYFCASTLRDSSYGYTFGSGTRLTVV.